These T cell receptor beta chains were read from a single sample in a study of T-cell memory formation after mild COVID-19. TCRdb processed the 5' RACE reads anew with MiXCR; each CDR3 protein has one entry. Of hundreds of thousands of distinct CDR3 sequences listed, roughly 15% are singletons. Sequencing used PBMCs or a T cell subset sorted from them (not recorded which). These receptors came from a man aged 18 to 29 who had mild COVID-19 (a few samples of this study predate the infection). Cell type and time point are not known. CDR3s include the opening cysteine and the closing phenylalanine or tryptophan. A D gene is named only where the DNA matches it firmly. Clone size is not always given. Where it is, it says once, few, many or a class for expanded clones.

V: TRBV10-3
J: TRBJ1-1
D: .
size: .
DNA: TGTGCCATCGGACAGCGGAACACTGAAGCTTTCTTT
CDR3: CAIGQRNTEAFF

V: TRBV5-4
J: TRBJ2-3
D: .
size: many
DNA: TGTGCCAGCAATCCAGGAGGGAACTCAGATACGCAGTATTTT
CDR3: CASNPGGNSDTQYF

V: TRBV27
J: TRBJ2-4
D: .
size: .
DNA: TGTGCCAGCAGTCCCCAAAGCTATGGGTCAGGGATTCAGTACTTC
CDR3: CASSPQSYGSGIQYF

V: TRBV7-2
J: TRBJ1-1
D: TRBD1
size: .
DNA: TGTGCCAGCAGCCCCTCCGGGACAGGGACCCCTGAAGCTTTCTTT
CDR3: CASSPSGTGTPEAFF

V: TRBV19
J: TRBJ2-5
D: TRBD1
size: few
DNA: TGTGCCAGTAGTCCCCGGGACAGGGGCCACGAAGAGACCCAGTACTTC
CDR3: CASSPRDRGHEETQYF

V: TRBV7-9
J: TRBJ2-2
D: .
size: few
DNA: TGTGCCAGCAGCCGAGAGGGGTTTCAGACCGGGGAGCTGTTTTTT
CDR3: CASSREGFQTGELFF

V: TRBV7-2
J: TRBJ2-5
D: TRBD1
size: .
DNA: TGTGCCAGCAGCTTAGTACAGGGGAAAGAGACCCAGTACTTC
CDR3: CASSLVQGKETQYF

V: TRBV18
J: TRBJ2-1
D: TRBD1
size: .
DNA: TGTGCCAGCTCACCACCCGGGACAGGGCACAATGAGCAGTTCTTC
CDR3: CASSPPGTGHNEQFF

V: TRBV6-5
J: TRBJ1-4
D: .
size: few
DNA: TGTGCCAGCAGTTACTCTTACAGGGAGGGTCGAAAACTGTTTTTT
CDR3: CASSYSYREGRKLFF

V: TRBV6-2/TRBV6-3
J: TRBJ1-5
D: .
size: .
DNA: TGTGCCAGCAGTTACTCGGCCCGAGGGCCCCAGCATTTT
CDR3: CASSYSARGPQHF

V: TRBV12-3/TRBV12-4
J: TRBJ2-5
D: .
size: .
DNA: TGTGCCAGCAGTTTAGGGCGGGACCGGCCGGCCCAGTACTTC
CDR3: CASSLGRDRPAQYF

V: TRBV5-6
J: TRBJ2-7
D: .
size: few
DNA: TGTGCCAGCAGCGACCTTGGACGGGCCTACGAGCAGTACTTC
CDR3: CASSDLGRAYEQYF